This T cell receptor (beta chain) was captured in a study of blood T cell repertoires in COVID-19. Looking at the study overall: PBMCs, B-cell-depleted T cells, or T cells were the source of the cDNA or gDNA that made up the material.

Original analysis: Scientists estimated how many nucleated cells there were by amplifying reference gene primers. Profiling relied on immunoSEQ multiplex PCR, and the TCRdb table lists in-frame clones only, not all of them. Clone size and V and J calls were adopted from that table, with D and trimming inferred from the DNA. Seen here are 76,000 or so clones, around nine tenths observed once, and the top ten hold more than 7.5%. J gave up 0 bases and V 4 bases, and 1 base lay outside the gene matches. CDR1 and CDR2 (germline): LNHDA, SQIVND (reference sequence). This CDR3 contains 14 residues. About this clone itself: The same CDR3 can be traced to other DNA sequences in this sample.

This chain joins TRBV19 and TRBJ1-1; TRBD1 matches at 8 bases. This TCR derives from a man aged 30 to 45 with acute or convalescent COVID-19. The sequenced material came from peripheral blood. In DNA, the CDR3 is TGTGCCAGTAGTAGGGACAGGTTGAACACTGAAGCTTTCTTT. Translating gives CASSRDRLNTEAFF.